This TCR beta chain was identified during a study of control samples from healthy donors and cancer patients. V lost 3 bases and J 2 bases, leaving 8 bases between the germline ends. Germline loops: CDR1 MNHEY, CDR2 SMNVEV (reference sequence). The CDR3 is 13 residues long. Sequenced by immunoSEQ multiplex PCR; TCRdb stores in-frame clones only, minus some. The sample lists 80,000 or so clones, around 95% occurring once. The V call is TRBV27, the J call TRBJ2-7, with D possibly TRBD2 on 7 matching bases. This TCR came from a woman between 35 and 50 years old in good health. Material for sequencing was blood. The CDR3 DNA follows: TGTGCCAGCAGTTTGGGGGGGCCCTACGAGCAGTACTTC. Encoded protein: CASSLGGPYEQYF.